These 31 T cell receptor beta chains were all obtained from the same sample, sequenced in a study of T cells in Graves' hyperthyroidism and ophthalmopathy. Researchers amplified the TCR beta CDR3 regions from RNA transcripts. Carried out on the TCR CDR3, a first-round RT-PCR used the HTBI primer set. TCRdb reanalysed the multiplex PCR reads using MiXCR and keeps one entry per CDR3 protein. The sample shows under 400,000 distinct CDR3 sequences, about 13% of them seen only once. The specimen was blood. The receptors here all came from a woman aged 18-35 years with Graves' hyperthyroidism.

This clonotype has at least ten counts. The chain combines TRBV30 with TRBJ1-2; no clear D. V dropped 0 bases and J dropped 5 bases, with 10 bases sitting between them. CDR1 and CDR2 (germline): GTSNPN, SVGIG (reference sequence). This CDR3 is built from 13 residues. The CDR3 DNA is TGTGCCTGGAGTGTGTCGGGTGGATATGGCTACACCTTC. As protein: CAWSVSGGYGYTF.

V gene TRBV5-4 combines with J gene TRBJ1-2; unclear D gene. CDR3 length: 14 residues. V was clipped by 0 bases and J by 2 bases, with 8 bases between them. Per the germline V gene, CDR1 is SGHNT and CDR2 is YYREEE (reference sequence). Written as DNA, the CDR3 is TGTGCCAGCAGCTTGGTGGTGCCCAACTATGGCTACACCTTC. Translating it yields CASSLVVPNYGYTF.

In this sample, this clonotype turned up many times. J is TRBJ2-3 and V is TRBV27; 7 bases fit TRBD1. With V trimmed by 1 base and J by 4 bases, 5 bases remained unmatched. The CDR3 has 15 residues. Germline CDR1 MNHEY, CDR2 SMNVEV (reference sequence). CDR3 nucleotide sequence: TGTGCCAGCAGTTTATTTCAGGGGGACGCAGATACGCAGTATTTT. As protein: CASSLFQGDADTQYF.

This clonotype was counted many times. The V gene is TRBV7-9, the J gene TRBJ1-2, with D possibly being TRBD1 (6 bases). V was clipped by 4 bases and J by 2 bases, with 20 bases between them. Germline V gives CDR1 SEHNR, CDR2 FQNEAQ (reference sequence). This CDR3 has 17 amino acids. CDR3 nucleotide sequence: TGTGCCAGCAGCTCCCCCGAAGGGGGACAAATGAACTATGGCTACACCTTC. It is translated as CASSSPEGGQMNYGYTF.

The table lists this clonotype with many counts. The V gene is TRBV20-1, the J gene TRBJ2-1; 11 bases map to TRBD2. The CDR3 is 15 amino acids. The J segment lost 3 bases and the V segment lost 3 bases, leaving 4 bases of the junction unmatched. CDR1 DFQATT and CDR2 SNEGSKA come from the germline V gene (reference sequence). This chain's CDR3 is CSARVGLAGYNEQFF. CDR3 bases: TGCAGTGCTAGGGTAGGACTAGCGGGCTACAATGAGCAGTTCTTC.

The chain combines TRBV4-2 with TRBJ2-7; 8 nucleotides align to TRBD2. The J segment lost 7 bases and the V segment lost 5 bases, leaving 10 bases of the junction unmatched. The CDR3 extends over 14 amino acids. Germline loops: CDR1 LGHNA, CDR2 YNFKEQ. The CDR3: CASSSLAGTGEQYF. CDR3 DNA sequence: TGTGCCAGCAGCTCCTTAGCGGGAACTGGGGAGCAGTACTTC.

This clonotype turned up a few times. The CDR3 region has the DNA TGTGCCAGCAGTCAAGGCCCCTACGGCGGGGTCGGGCAGCCCCAGCATTTT. The encoded protein is CASSQGPYGGVGQPQHF. The rearrangement joins TRBV6-2 or TRBV6-3 to TRBJ1-5, with no clear D. The CDR3 consists of 17 residues. Trimming shortened V by 5 bases and J by 7 bases, and 24 bases separated the two germline ends. Germline CDR1 MNHEY, CDR2 SVGEGT.

This clonotype was observed many times. This rearrangement joins TRBV7-9 to TRBJ1-3, with 12 positions matching TRBD1. Germline V CDR1 and CDR2: SEHNR, FQNEAQ (reference sequence). V was pared by 5 bases and J by 5 bases, with 4 bases of the junction left unmatched. The CDR3 contains 15 residues. The CDR3 here is CASSRDRGQRNTIYF. CDR3 nucleotide sequence: TGTGCCAGCAGCCGGGACAGGGGGCAGCGAAACACCATATATTTT.

Many counts were recorded for this clonotype. The rearrangement joins TRBV10-3 to TRBJ2-3; 7 bases agree with TRBD2. J gave up 1 base and V 0 bases, and 4 bases lay outside the gene matches. CDR3 size: 16 residues. Germline V CDR1 and CDR2: ENHRY, SYGVKD. Here the CDR3 DNA reads TGTGCCATCAGTGAGTCGGGTCGGGGGGGCACAGATACGCAGTATTTT. Its protein product is CAISESGRGGTDTQYF.

This clonotype was recorded at least ten times. The chain is built from TRBV7-3 and TRBJ2-1; TRBD1 is a possible D gene (6 bases). The CDR3 runs 14 residues. V lost 5 bases, J lost 12 bases, and 20 bases lay in between. Germline CDR1 reads SGHTA; CDR2 reads FQGTGA. CDR3 DNA: TGTGCCAGCAGCCCAGGGTGGGACACCGGCGGGCAGTTCTTC. As protein: CASSPGWDTGGQFF.

This clonotype was recorded at least ten times. The V call is TRBV27, the J call TRBJ2-4; 8 bases agree with TRBD1. From germline, CDR1 is MNHEY and CDR2 SMNVEV (reference sequence). There are 14 residues in the CDR3. V was clipped by 4 bases and J by 6 bases; unmatched bases: 5. CDR3 amino acids: CASSSQGAVNIQYF. In DNA, the CDR3 is TGTGCCAGCAGTTCTCAGGGGGCGGTAAACATTCAGTACTTC.

Points on this clonotype: This clone may be a read error of a much larger clone one base away. The chain recombines TRBV10-3 with TRBJ2-7; the D call may be TRBD1 or TRBD2 (5 bases each). V dropped 6 bases and J dropped 7 bases, with 10 bases sitting between them. The CDR3 totals 11 residues. Germline assignment: CDR1 ENHRY and CDR2 SYGVKD. As DNA, the CDR3 is TGTGCCATCAGGGGACGAATGGAGCAGTACTTC. It specifies CAIRGRMEQYF.

This clonotype was seen a few times. V and J are TRBV24-1 and TRBJ2-2, with D perhaps matching TRBD1 or TRBD2 (6 bases each). Germline V gene lookup returns CDR1 KGHDR and CDR2 SFDVKD. The V gene lost 6 bases and the J gene lost 6 bases, with 10 bases spanning the gap. The CDR3 is made up of 13 amino acids. The CDR3 sequence is CATSSGGPGELFF. The DNA of the CDR3 is TGTGCCACCAGTTCCGGGGGCCCCGGGGAGCTGTTTTTT.

This clonotype was seen ten or more times. The chain carries TRBV6-2 or TRBV6-3 and TRBJ1-1; D unresolved. The CDR3 is made up of 12 amino acids. V was pared by 6 bases and J by 4 bases, with 9 bases between. CDR1 MNHEY and CDR2 SVGEGT come from the germline V gene. CDR3 protein: CASRRASTEAFF. CDR3 in DNA: TGTGCCAGCAGAAGGGCGAGCACTGAAGCTTTCTTT.

In regard to this clonotype: One base away lies a much larger clone, so this may be a sequencing read error. The chain has TRBV5-8 and TRBJ1-6, with TRBD1 matching over 7 bases. Per the germline V gene, CDR1 is SGHTS and CDR2 is YDEGEE. The CDR3 runs to 16 residues. With V trimmed by 4 bases and J by 7 bases, 11 bases remained unmatched. The CDR3 DNA sequence: TGTGCCAGCAGCCCCCGGGACAGCGAAAGAAATTCACCCCTCCACTTT. Its protein is CASSPRDSERNSPLHF.

This chain joins TRBV5-1 and TRBJ1-6, with D perhaps matching TRBD1 (5 bases). Germline V gene sequence: CDR1 SGHRS, CDR2 YFSETQ. CDR3 length: 17 amino acids. V lost 0 bases to trimming and J lost 5 bases, with 15 bases between them. The CDR3 DNA follows: TGCGCCAGCAGCTTGGCCGGCGTGGGAGGGGATAATTCACCCCTCCACTTT. Protein product: CASSLAGVGGDNSPLHF.

This clonotype was observed a handful of times. The chain uses TRBV19 and TRBJ1-5; D may be TRBD1 (5 bases). Germline CDR1 is LNHDA and CDR2 is SQIVND (reference sequence). The CDR3 spans 14 residues. V was pared by 5 bases and J by 7 bases, with 15 bases between. The CDR3 protein is CASSSGRVKQPQHF. As DNA, the CDR3 is TGTGCCAGTAGTTCGGGCAGGGTAAAGCAGCCCCAGCATTTT.

This clonotype was found many times. CDR3: CASSTYLRSDTQYF. The CDR3 DNA reads TGTGCCAGCAGCACCTACCTTCGGTCAGATACGCAGTATTTT. The rearrangement uses TRBV7-2 and TRBJ2-3; D ambiguous. This CDR3 contains 14 residues. Germline V gene sequence: CDR1 SGHTA, CDR2 FQGNSA. V lost 5 bases, J lost 4 bases, and 13 bases lay in between.

V usage is TRBV10-3 and J usage is TRBJ1-5, with TRBD1 as a possible D gene (5 bases). With 0 bases removed from V and 5 bases from J, the gap between germline ends came to 11 bases. This CDR3 is 15 amino acids long. The germline V gene encodes CDR1 ENHRY and CDR2 SYGVKD. The CDR3 protein is CAISESRGDDQPQHF. As DNA, the CDR3 is TGTGCCATCAGTGAGTCGAGAGGGGATGATCAGCCCCAGCATTTT.

The chain carries TRBV7-6 and TRBJ1-5; D gene ambiguous. From germline, CDR1 is SGHVS and CDR2 FNYEAQ. CDR3 length: 14 amino acids. V was pared by 0 bases and J by 2 bases, with 5 bases between. The CDR3 sequence is CASSLAAGNQPQHF. The CDR3 DNA follows: TGTGCCAGCAGCTTAGCGGCAGGCAATCAGCCCCAGCATTTT.

This clonotype was seen many times. This rearrangement joins TRBV19 to TRBJ1-5, with D possibly TRBD1 on 6 matching bases. There are 14 residues in the CDR3. Germline CDR1 is LNHDA and CDR2 is SQIVND (reference sequence). V was shortened by 3 bases and J by 2 bases, with 8 bases between the two germline ends. The CDR3 is CASSIAGGNQPQHF. CDR3 nucleotide sequence: TGTGCCAGTAGTATCGCAGGGGGCAATCAGCCCCAGCATTTT.

Only a few counts were recorded for this clonotype. This chain connects TRBV9 to TRBJ2-5; 7 bases line up with TRBD2. This CDR3 contains 14 residues. Per germline, CDR1 SGDLS and CDR2 YYNGEE. Losses at the gene ends were 3 bases for V and 1 base for J; bases not matched to a gene: 3. The CDR3 sequence is CASSAGGFQETQYF. In DNA form, the CDR3 reads TGTGCCAGCAGCGCGGGGGGTTTCCAAGAGACCCAGTACTTC.

J is TRBJ2-1 and V is TRBV4-2; D gene uncertain. Trimming took 0 bases from V and 5 from J, leaving 11 bases between them. The CDR3 contains 15 residues. The V gene's germline CDR1 is LGHNA and CDR2 YNFKEQ. As DNA, the CDR3 is TGTGCCAGCAGCCAAGAGCCGGGTTACGACAATGAGCAGTTCTTC. Translating gives CASSQEPGYDNEQFF.

As concerns this clonotype: A much larger clone sits a single nucleotide away, making a read error possible. The chain recombines TRBV5-1 with TRBJ2-7, with D perhaps being TRBD1 or TRBD2 (5 bases each). Trimming left V 5 bases short and J 5 bases short, with 17 bases between. The germline V gene has CDR1 SGHRS and CDR2 YFSETQ. This CDR3 has 14 residues. In DNA form, the CDR3 reads TGCGCCAGCAGTCCGCTGGGGGTGTTCGACGAGCAGTACTTC. This translates into CASSPLGVFDEQYF. The variable domain in full, completed from reference TRBV5-1 and TRBJ2-7, reads KAGVTQTPRYLIKTRGQQVTLSCSPISGHRSVSWYQQTPGQGLQFLFEYFSETQRNKGNFPGRFSGRQFSNSRSEMNVSTLELGDSALYLCASSPLGVFDEQYFGPGTRLTVT.

The chain employs TRBV6-1 and TRBJ2-5, with D hard to call. The CDR3 contains 14 residues. The V and J ends lost 11 bases and 7 bases respectively, with 23 bases between them. Germline loops: CDR1 MNHNS, CDR2 SASEGT. CDR3: CAGSTPGYPGTQYF. The CDR3, as DNA: TGTGCCGGCTCTACCCCGGGCTATCCGGGGACCCAGTACTTC.

The gene calls are TRBV7-2 and TRBJ1-1; TRBD1 is a possible D gene (5 bases). With 5 bases removed from V and 4 bases from J, the gap between germline ends came to 14 bases. The CDR3 totals 14 residues. Germline V gene lookup returns CDR1 SGHTA and CDR2 FQGNSA. The CDR3 spells CASSLNIGGTEAFF. CDR3 nucleotide sequence: TGTGCCAGCAGCCTAAATATCGGGGGCACTGAAGCTTTCTTT. The complete variable domain, with remaining parts taken from reference TRBV7-2 and TRBJ1-1, reads GAGVSQSPSNKVTEKGKDVELRCDPISGHTALYWYRQSLGQGLEFLIYFQGNSAPDKSGLPSDRFSAERTGGSVSTLTIQRTQQEDSAVYLCASSLNIGGTEAFFGQGTRLTVV.

The gene calls are TRBV20-1 and TRBJ2-7; 11 nucleotides agree with TRBD2. The CDR3 totals 13 residues. V dropped 2 bases and J dropped 8; count of bases not matched to a gene: 5. Germline V gives CDR1 DFQATT, CDR2 SNEGSKA (reference sequence). CDR3: CSARIAGGPQQYF. In nucleotides, the CDR3 is TGCAGTGCTAGAATAGCGGGAGGGCCTCAGCAGTACTTC.

The table lists this clonotype with a few counts. The CDR3 is CASTPPTDYGYTF. CDR3 coding DNA: TGTGCCAGCACCCCACCTACGGACTATGGCTACACCTTC. The rearrangement joins TRBV11-2 to TRBJ1-2; D gene unclear. V lost 7 bases, J lost 3 bases, and 12 bases lay in between. The germline V gene encodes CDR1 SGHAT and CDR2 FQNNGV. This CDR3 region has 13 residues.

This clonotype occurred many times. CDR3 sequence (DNA): TGTGCCAGCTCAAGGTCAGGGGCCGTAGAGACCCAGTACTTC. As protein: CASSRSGAVETQYF. The chain links TRBV18 to TRBJ2-5; TRBD1 is a possible D gene (6 bases). This CDR3 is 14 amino acids long. Germline assignment: CDR1 KGHSH and CDR2 LQKENI. V lost 5 bases, J lost 4 bases, and 14 bases lay in between.

The chain joins TRBV11-3 to TRBJ2-1; the match to TRBD2 covers 16 bases. From germline, CDR1 is SGHNT and CDR2 YENEEA. The trim removed 5 bases at V and 8 bases at J, leaving 9 bases unmatched. The CDR3 totals 17 residues. The CDR3 is CASSRGLAGGPTDEQFF. The CDR3 DNA is TGTGCCAGCAGCCGGGGACTAGCGGGGGGGCCTACCGATGAGCAGTTCTTC.

There are a few counts of this clonotype. The chain couples TRBV20-1 to TRBJ2-5; 9 bases agree with TRBD2. Per germline, CDR1 DFQATT and CDR2 SNEGSKA (reference sequence). There are 15 residues in the CDR3. V lost 2 bases, J lost 2 bases, and 6 bases stayed unmatched. The CDR3, as DNA: TGCAGTGCTAGACAGGCCAGCGGGGGGCAAGAGACCCAGTACTTC. It translates to CSARQASGGQETQYF.